This TCR beta chain was captured in a study of blood T cell repertoires in COVID-19 (dated by TCRdb to about 2020). A note on the overall study: Samples from collaborators originated in the United States, Italy and Spain and spanned both the acute and convalescent phases of COVID-19. Sample metadata almost always included a de-identified subject ID, COVID-19 status, age in years and sex. Samples came from the ongoing ImmuneRACE study (first 160 participants) plus 1,254 subjects from 6 global collaborators. Deeply sampled blood TCRbeta repertoires from subjects exposed to, actively infected with, or recovered from COVID-19 were included in the dataset. The prospective study material was composed of cDNA or gDNA derived from T cells, B-cell-depleted T cells, or PBMCs. HLA class I and class II types, where available, came from metadata supplied by the sample provider rather than from assay-based typing. The repertoires were released in a freely available public database intended as a resource for research on the immune response to SARS-CoV-2.

The CDR3 starts with the cysteine, ends with the phenylalanine, and has 13 residues. Here the CDR3 DNA is all that survives: 39 bases in frame from base 1. Trimming removed 3 bases from V and 6 bases from J, leaving 11 bases between the germline ends. The germline V gene (reference sequence) specifies LNHDA as CDR1 and SQIVND as CDR2. TCRbeta CDR3 regions were amplified from genomic DNA using the immunoSEQ Assay, a bias-controlled multiplex PCR. Concerning the study's data processing: Within the assay, amplification of reference gene primers was used to estimate how many nucleated cells each sample contained. To quantify the absolute abundance of each unique TCRbeta CDR3 rearrangement, sequence reads were collapsed and filtered. For each sample, productive Simpson clonality was calculated as the square root of Simpson's diversity index across productive rearrangements. TCRdb carries this immuneACCESS record with in-frame sequences only. Its versions omit some clonotypes, under half of them owing to an unresolved V gene in the studies checked, with the rest unexplained. Clone size and the V and J calls come from that table; the DNA yielded D and trimming. For this sample the table gives 200,000 to 250,000 clones, of which roughly 85% were detected only once. The top ten constitute around 3.3% of the sample.

Beyond this particular receptor, the publication reports: Clinical and demographic metadata were provided uncurated, with the amount varying by source and participant.

To note about this clone: Its antigen target is currently unknown. It has no much larger one-base neighbor in the sample; base qualities were not kept.

Enrolling through a virtual design, the prospective study's participants ranged in age from roughly 18 to 90 years and lived across roughly 24 United States geographic areas. In the prospective study, participants were assigned to cohorts based on the clinical history participants reported in a screening survey and a study questionnaire. A participant counted as exposed if, within 2 weeks of entering the study, that participant had been in contact with someone who had a PCR-confirmed or clinician-diagnosed COVID-19 case. Each participant in the prospective study had whole blood, serum and a nasopharyngeal or oropharyngeal swab collected by mobile phlebotomists. Over a roughly 2-month period, participants in the prospective study had the option of providing additional blood draws and questionnaires. Before DNA extraction, prospective study blood samples were shipped either frozen or at room temperature.

Material for sequencing was PBMCs or T cells enriched from blood (not recorded which). This sequence uses TRBV19 and TRBJ1-2; perhaps TRBD1 is the D gene, with 6 bases matching. The receptor's source is a woman in her thirties or forties who had been exposed to COVID-19. The encoded CDR3 is CASSIGGLNGYTF. The nucleotide sequence is given as TGTGCCAGTAGTATCGGGGGGCTGAATGGCTACACCTTC.